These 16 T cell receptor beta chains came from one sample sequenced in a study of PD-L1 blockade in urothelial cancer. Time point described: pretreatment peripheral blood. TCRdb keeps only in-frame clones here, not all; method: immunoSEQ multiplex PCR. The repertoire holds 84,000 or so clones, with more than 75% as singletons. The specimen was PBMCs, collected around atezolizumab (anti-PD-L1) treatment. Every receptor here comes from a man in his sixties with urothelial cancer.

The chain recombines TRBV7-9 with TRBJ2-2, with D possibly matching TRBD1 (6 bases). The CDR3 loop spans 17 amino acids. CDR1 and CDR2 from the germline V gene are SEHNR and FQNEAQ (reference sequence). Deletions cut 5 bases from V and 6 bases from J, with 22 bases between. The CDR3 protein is CASSAMNRPTGPGELFF. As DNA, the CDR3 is TGTGCCAGCAGCGCCATGAACAGGCCGACAGGCCCCGGGGAGCTGTTTTTT.

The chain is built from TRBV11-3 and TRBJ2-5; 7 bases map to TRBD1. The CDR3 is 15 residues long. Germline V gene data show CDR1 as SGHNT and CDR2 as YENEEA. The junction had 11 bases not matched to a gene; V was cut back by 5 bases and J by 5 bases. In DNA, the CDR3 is TGTGCCAGCAGCAGTCCCCGGGACAGACGTGAGACCCAGTACTTC. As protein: CASSSPRDRRETQYF.

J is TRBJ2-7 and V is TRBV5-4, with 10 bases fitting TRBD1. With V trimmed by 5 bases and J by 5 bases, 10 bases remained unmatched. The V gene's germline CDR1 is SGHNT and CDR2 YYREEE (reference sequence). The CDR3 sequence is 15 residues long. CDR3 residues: CASRGTGTGVHEQYF. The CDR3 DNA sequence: TGTGCCAGCAGGGGAACGGGGACAGGGGTCCACGAGCAGTACTTC.

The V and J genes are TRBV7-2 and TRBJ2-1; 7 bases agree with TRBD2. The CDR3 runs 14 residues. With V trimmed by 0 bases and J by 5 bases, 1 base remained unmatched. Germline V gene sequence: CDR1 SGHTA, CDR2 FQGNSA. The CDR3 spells CASSLAGGDNEQFF. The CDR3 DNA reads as TGTGCCAGCAGCTTAGCGGGAGGGGACAATGAGCAGTTCTTC.

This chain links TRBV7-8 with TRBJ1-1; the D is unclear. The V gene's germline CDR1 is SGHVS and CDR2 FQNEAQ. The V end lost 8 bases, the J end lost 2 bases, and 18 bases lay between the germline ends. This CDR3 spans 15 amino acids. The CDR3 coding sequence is TGTGCCAGCCAGCGGCGTGTACAGCTCAACACTGAAGCTTTCTTT. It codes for CASQRRVQLNTEAFF.

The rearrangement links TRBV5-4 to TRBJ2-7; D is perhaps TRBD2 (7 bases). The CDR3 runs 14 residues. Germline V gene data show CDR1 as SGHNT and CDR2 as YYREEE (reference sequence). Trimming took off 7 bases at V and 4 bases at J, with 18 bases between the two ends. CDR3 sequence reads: CASGEGVGSYEQYF. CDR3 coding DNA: TGTGCCAGCGGGGAGGGGGTTGGATCTTACGAGCAGTACTTC.

CDR3 amino acids: CASSTGTRKYEQYF. CDR3 nucleotide sequence: TGCGCCAGCAGTACCGGGACTAGAAAATACGAGCAGTACTTC. The J gene is TRBJ2-7, the V gene TRBV10-1, with 8 bases identical to TRBD2. The CDR3 runs 14 residues. Trimming at V came to 5 bases and at J to 4 bases, leaving 7 bases not matched to a gene. Germline V gene sequence: CDR1 WNHNN, CDR2 SYGVQD (reference sequence).

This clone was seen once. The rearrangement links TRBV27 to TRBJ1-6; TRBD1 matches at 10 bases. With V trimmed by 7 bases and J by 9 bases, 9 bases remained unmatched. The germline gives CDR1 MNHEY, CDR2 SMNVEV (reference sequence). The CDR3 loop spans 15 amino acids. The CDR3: CASTLGGQGFSPLHF. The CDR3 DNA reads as TGTGCCAGCACCCTAGGGGGACAGGGGTTTTCACCCCTCCACTTT.

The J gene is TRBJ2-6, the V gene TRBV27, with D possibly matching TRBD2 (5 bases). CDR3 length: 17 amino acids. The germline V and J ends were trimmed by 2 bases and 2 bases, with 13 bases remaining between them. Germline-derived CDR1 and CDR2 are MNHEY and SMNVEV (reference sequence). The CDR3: CASSLGGSPTGANVLTF. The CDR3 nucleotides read TGTGCCAGCAGTTTAGGAGGCAGTCCCACTGGGGCCAACGTCCTGACTTTC.

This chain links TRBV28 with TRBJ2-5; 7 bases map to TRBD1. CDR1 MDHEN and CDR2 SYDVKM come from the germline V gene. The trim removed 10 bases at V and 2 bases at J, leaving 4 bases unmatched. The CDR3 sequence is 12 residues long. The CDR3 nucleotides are TGTGCCACCGGACAGGTGCAAGAGACCCAGTACTTC. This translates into CATGQVQETQYF. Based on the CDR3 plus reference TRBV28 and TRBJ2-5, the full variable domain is DVKVTQSSRYLVKRTGEKVFLECVQDMDHENMFWYRQDPGLGLRLIYFSYDVKMKEKGDIPEGYSVSREKKERFSLILESASTNQTSMYLCATGQVQETQYFGPGTRLLVL.

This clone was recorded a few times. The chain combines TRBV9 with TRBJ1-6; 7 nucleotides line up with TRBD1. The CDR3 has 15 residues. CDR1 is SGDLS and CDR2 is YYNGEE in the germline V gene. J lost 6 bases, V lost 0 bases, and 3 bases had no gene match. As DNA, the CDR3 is TGTGCCAGCAGCGTAGGGGGACAGACTAATTCACCCCTCCACTTT. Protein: CASSVGGQTNSPLHF.

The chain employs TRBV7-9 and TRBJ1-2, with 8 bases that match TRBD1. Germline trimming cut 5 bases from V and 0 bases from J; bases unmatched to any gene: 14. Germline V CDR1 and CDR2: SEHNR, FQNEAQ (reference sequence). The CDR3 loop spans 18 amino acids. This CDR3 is CASSPGQANRNPNYGYTF. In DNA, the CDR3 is TGTGCCAGCAGCCCGGGACAGGCGAACCGAAACCCTAACTATGGCTACACCTTC.

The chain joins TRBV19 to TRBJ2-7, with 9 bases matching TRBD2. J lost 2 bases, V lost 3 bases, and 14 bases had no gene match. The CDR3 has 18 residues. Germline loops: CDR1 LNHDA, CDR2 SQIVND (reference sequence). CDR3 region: CASSIPASGAGHPYEQYF. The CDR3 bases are TGTGCCAGTAGTATTCCCGCTAGCGGGGCGGGCCACCCCTACGAGCAGTACTTC.

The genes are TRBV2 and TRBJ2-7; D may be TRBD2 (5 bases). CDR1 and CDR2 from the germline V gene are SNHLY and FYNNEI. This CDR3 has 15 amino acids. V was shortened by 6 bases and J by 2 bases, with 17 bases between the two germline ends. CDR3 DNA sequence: TGTGCCAGCAGGGAGAGTCTTGAGCGGACCTACGAGCAGTACTTC. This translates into CASRESLERTYEQYF.

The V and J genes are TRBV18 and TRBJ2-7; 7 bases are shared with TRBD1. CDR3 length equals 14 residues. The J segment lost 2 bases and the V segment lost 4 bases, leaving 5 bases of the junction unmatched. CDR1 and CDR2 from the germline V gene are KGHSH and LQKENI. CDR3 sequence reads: CASSRGQIPYEQYF. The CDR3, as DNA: TGTGCCAGCTCACGGGGACAGATTCCCTACGAGCAGTACTTC.

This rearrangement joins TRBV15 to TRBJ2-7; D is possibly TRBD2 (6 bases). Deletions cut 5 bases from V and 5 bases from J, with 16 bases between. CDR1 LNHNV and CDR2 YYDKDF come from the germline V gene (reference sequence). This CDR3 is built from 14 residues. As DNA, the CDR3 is TGTGCCACCAGCCCTCGGGGGACCATGAACGAGCAGTACTTC. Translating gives CATSPRGTMNEQYF.